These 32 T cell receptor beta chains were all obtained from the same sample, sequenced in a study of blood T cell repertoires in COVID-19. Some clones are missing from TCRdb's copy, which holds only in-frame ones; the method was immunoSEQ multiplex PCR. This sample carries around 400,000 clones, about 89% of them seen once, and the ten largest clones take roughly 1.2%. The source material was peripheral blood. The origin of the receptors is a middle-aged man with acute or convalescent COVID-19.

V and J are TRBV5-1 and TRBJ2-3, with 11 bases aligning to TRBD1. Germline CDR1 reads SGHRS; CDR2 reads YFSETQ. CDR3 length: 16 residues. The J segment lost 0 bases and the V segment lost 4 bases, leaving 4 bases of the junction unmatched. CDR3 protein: CASSKGDRGSTDTQYF. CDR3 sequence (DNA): TGCGCCAGCAGCAAGGGGGACAGGGGGAGCACAGATACGCAGTATTTT.

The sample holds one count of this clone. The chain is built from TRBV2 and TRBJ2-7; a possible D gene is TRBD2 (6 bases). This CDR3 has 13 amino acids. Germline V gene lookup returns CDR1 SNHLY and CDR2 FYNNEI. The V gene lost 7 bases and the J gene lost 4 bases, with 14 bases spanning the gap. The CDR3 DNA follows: TGTGCCAGCAATGGCGGGGAAAGATACGAGCAGTACTTC. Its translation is CASNGGERYEQYF.

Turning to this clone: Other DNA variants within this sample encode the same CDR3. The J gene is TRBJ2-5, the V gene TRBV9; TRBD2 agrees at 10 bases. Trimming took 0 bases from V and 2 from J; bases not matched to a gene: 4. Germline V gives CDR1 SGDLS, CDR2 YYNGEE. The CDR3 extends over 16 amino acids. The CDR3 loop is CASSVGAGGRQETQYF. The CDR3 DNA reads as TGTGCCAGCAGCGTAGGAGCGGGAGGGCGTCAAGAGACCCAGTACTTC.

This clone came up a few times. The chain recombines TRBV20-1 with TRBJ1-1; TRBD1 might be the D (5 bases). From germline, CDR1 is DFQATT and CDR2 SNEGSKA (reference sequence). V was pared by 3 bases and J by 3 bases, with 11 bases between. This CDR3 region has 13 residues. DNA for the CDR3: TGCAGTGCTAGTCAGGGTAGGGACACTGAAGCTTTCTTT. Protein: CSASQGRDTEAFF.

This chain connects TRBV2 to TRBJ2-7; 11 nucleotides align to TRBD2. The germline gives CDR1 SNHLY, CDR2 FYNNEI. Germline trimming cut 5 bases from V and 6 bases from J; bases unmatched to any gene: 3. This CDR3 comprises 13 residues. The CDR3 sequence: CASSTSGSSEQYF. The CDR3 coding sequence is TGTGCCAGCAGTACTAGCGGGAGTAGCGAGCAGTACTTC.

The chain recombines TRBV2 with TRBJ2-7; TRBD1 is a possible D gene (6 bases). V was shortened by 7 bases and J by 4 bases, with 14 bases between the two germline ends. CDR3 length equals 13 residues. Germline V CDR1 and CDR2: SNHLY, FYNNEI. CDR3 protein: CASKQGSLYEQYF. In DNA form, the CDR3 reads TGTGCCAGCAAACAGGGTTCCCTGTACGAGCAGTACTTC.

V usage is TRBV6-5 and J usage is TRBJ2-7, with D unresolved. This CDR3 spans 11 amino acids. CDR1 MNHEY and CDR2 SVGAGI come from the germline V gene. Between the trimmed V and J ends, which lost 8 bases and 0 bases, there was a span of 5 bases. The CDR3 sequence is CASRSSYEQYF. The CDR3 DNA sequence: TGTGCCAGCCGTAGCTCCTACGAGCAGTACTTC.

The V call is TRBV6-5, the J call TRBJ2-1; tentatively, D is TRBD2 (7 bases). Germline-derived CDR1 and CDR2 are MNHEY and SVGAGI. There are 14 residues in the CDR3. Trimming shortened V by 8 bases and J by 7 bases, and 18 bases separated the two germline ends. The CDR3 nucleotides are TGTGCCAGCGGGGCTGCGGGGGCTGGGAATGAGCAGTTCTTC. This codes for CASGAAGAGNEQFF.

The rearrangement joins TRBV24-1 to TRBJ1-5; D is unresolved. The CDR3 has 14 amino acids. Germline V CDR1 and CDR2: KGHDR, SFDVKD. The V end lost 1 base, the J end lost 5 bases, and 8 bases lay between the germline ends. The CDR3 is CATSDFGRDQPQHF. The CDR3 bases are TGTGCCACCAGTGATTTTGGGCGGGATCAGCCCCAGCATTTT.

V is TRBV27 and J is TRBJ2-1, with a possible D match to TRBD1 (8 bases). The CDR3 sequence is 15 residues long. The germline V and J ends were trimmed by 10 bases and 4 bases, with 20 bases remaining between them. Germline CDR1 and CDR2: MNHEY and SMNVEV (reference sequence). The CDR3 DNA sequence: TGTGCCACCCACAGGGGGGGGGCGCCATACAATGAGCAGTTCTTC. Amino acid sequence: CATHRGGAPYNEQFF.

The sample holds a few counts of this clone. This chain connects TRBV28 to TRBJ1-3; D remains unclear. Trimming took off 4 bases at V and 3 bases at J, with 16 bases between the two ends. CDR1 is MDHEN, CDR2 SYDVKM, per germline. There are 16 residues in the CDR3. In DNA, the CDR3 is TGTGCCAGCAGTTCGCCGAGAAGGGAGTATGGAAACACCATATATTTT. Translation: CASSSPRREYGNTIYF.

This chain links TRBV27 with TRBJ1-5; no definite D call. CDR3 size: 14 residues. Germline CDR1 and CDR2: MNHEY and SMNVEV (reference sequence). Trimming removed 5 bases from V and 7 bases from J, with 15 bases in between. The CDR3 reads CASSTDSAGQPQHF. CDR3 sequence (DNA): TGTGCCAGCAGTACCGACTCCGCGGGGCAGCCCCAGCATTTT.

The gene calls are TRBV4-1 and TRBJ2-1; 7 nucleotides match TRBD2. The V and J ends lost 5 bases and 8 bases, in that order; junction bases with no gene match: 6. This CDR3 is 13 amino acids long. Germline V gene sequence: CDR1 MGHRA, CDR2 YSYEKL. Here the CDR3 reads CASSFLAGDEQFF. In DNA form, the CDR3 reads TGCGCCAGCAGCTTCCTGGCGGGGGATGAGCAGTTCTTC.

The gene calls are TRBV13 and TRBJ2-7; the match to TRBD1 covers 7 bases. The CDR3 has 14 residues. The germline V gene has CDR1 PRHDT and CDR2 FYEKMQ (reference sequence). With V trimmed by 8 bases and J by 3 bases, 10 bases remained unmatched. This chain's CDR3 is CASQDRPAGYEQYF. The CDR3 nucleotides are TGTGCCAGCCAGGACAGGCCGGCGGGCTACGAGCAGTACTTC.

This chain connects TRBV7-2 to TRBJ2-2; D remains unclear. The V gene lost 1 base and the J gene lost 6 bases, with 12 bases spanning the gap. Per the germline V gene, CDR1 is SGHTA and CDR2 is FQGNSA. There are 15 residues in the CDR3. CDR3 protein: CASSLVGYGSGELFF. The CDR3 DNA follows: TGTGCCAGCAGCTTAGTCGGGTATGGGTCCGGGGAGCTGTTTTTT.

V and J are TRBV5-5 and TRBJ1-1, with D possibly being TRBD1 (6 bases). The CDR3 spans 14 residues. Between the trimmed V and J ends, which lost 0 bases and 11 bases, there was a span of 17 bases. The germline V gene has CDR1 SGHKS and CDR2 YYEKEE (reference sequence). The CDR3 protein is CASSLEVGGVSAFF. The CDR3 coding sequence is TGTGCCAGCAGCTTGGAGGTTGGGGGCGTCTCCGCTTTCTTT. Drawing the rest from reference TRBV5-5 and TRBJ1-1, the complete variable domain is DAGVTQSPTHLIKTRGQQVTLRCSPISGHKSVSWYQQVLGQGPQFIFQYYEKEERGRGNFPDRFSARQFPNYSSELNVNALLLGDSALYLCASSLEVGGVSAFFGQGTRLTVV.

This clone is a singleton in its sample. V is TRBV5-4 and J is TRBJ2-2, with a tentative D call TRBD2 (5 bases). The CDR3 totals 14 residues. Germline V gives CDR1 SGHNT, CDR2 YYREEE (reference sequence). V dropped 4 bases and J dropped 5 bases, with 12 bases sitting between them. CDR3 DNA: TGTGCCAGCAGCCCCGGGTGGAGGACCGGGGAGCTGTTTTTT. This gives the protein CASSPGWRTGELFF.

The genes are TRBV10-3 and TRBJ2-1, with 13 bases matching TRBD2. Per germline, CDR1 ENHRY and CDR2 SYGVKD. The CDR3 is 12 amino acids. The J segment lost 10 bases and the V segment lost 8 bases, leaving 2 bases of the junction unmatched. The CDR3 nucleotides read TGTGCCATCGAGGGACTAGCGGGGGAGCAGTTCTTC. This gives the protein CAIEGLAGEQFF.

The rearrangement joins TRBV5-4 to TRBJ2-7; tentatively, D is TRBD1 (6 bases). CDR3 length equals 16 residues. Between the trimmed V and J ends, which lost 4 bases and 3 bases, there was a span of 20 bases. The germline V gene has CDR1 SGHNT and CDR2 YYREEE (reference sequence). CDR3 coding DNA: TGTGCCAGCAGCCCAGGGGCAGGTTCCCCCGGCTACGAGCAGTACTTC. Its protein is CASSPGAGSPGYEQYF.

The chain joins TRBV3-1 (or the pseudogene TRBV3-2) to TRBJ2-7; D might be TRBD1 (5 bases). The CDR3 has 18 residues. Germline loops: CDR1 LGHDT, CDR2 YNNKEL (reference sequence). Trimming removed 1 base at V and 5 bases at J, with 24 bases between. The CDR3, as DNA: TGTGCCAGCAGCCAAGTTGTCAGGGCGTTACCATGGGCCCACGAGCAGTACTTC. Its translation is CASSQVVRALPWAHEQYF.

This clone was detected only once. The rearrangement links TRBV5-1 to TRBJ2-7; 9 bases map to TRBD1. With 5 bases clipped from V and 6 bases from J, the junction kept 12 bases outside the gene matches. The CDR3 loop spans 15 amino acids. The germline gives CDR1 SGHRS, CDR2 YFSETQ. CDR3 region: CASRMGQGLVLEQYF. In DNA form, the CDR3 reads TGCGCCAGCAGGATGGGACAGGGTCTGGTCCTCGAGCAGTACTTC. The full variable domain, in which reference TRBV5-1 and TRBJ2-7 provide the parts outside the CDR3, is KAGVTQTPRYLIKTRGQQVTLSCSPISGHRSVSWYQQTPGQGLQFLFEYFSETQRNKGNFPGRFSGRQFSNSRSEMNVSTLELGDSALYLCASRMGQGLVLEQYFGPGTRLTVT.

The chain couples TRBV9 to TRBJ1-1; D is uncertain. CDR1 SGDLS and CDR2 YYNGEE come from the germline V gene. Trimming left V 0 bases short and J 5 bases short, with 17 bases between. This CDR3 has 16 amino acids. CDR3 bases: TGTGCCAGCAGCGTAGTTATCGCCTCGTCGGGGACTGAAGCTTTCTTT. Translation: CASSVVIASSGTEAFF.

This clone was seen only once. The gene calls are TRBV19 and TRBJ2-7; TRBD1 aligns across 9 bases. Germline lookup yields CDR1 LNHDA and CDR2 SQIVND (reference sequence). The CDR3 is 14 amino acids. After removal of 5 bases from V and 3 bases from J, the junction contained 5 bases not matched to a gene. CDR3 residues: CASSPGTGNYEQYF. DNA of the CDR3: TGTGCCAGTAGTCCAGGGACAGGGAACTACGAGCAGTACTTC.

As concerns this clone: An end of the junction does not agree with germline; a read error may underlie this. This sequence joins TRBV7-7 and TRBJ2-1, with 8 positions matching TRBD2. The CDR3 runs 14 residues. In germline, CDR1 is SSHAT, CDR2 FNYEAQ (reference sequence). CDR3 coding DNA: TGTGCTAGCAGCTTGAGCGGGAGCTACAATGAGCAGTTCTTC. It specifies CASSLSGSYNEQFF.

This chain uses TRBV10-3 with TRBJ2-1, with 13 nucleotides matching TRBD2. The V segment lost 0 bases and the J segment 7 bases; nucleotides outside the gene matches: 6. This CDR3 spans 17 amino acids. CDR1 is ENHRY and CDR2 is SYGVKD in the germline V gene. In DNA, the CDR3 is TGTGCCATCAGTGAGTCTACTAGCGGGAGGGTAGGGAATGAGCAGTTCTTC. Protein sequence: CAISESTSGRVGNEQFF.

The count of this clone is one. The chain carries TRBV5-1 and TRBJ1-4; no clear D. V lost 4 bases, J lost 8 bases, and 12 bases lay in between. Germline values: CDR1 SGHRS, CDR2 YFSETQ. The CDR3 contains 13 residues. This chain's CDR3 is CASSREGREKLFF. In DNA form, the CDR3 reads TGCGCCAGCAGCCGGGAGGGCCGAGAAAAACTGTTTTTT. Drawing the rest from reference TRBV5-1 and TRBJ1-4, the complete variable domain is KAGVTQTPRYLIKTRGQQVTLSCSPISGHRSVSWYQQTPGQGLQFLFEYFSETQRNKGNFPGRFSGRQFSNSRSEMNVSTLELGDSALYLCASSREGREKLFFGSGTQLSVL.

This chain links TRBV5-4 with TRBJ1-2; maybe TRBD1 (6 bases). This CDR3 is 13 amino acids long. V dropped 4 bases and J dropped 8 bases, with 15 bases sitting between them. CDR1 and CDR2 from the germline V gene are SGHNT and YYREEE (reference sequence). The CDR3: CASSQYRDGGYTF. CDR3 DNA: TGTGCCAGCAGCCAATACAGGGACGGCGGCTACACCTTC.

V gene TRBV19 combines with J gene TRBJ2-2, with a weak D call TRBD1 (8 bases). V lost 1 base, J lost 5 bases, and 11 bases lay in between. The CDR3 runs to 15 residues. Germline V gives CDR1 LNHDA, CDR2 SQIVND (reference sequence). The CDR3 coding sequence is TGTGCCAGTAGTATAGTACAGGGGGGGACCGGGGAGCTGTTTTTT. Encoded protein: CASSIVQGGTGELFF.

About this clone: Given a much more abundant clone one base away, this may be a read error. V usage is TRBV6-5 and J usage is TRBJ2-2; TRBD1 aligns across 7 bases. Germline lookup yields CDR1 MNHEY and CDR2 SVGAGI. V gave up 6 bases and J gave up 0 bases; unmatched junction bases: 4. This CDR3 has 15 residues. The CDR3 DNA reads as TGTGCCAGCAGACCCGGGACAGCGAACACCGGGGAGCTGTTTTTT. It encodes CASRPGTANTGELFF.

As DNA, the CDR3 is TGTGCCAGCAGCTCCTCGGGGAACACTGAAGCTTTCTTT. Translated, it gives CASSSSGNTEAFF. The gene calls are TRBV7-3 and TRBJ1-1; D unresolved. CDR3 length: 13 amino acids. From germline, CDR1 is SGHTA and CDR2 FQGTGA. V lost 4 bases and J 1 base, leaving 7 bases between the germline ends.

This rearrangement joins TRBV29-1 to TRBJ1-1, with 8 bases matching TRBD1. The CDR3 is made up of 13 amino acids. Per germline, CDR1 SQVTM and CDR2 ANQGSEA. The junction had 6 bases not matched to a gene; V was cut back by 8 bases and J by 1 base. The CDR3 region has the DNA TGCAGCTTCTCCGGGACAGGGAACACTGAAGCTTTCTTT. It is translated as CSFSGTGNTEAFF.

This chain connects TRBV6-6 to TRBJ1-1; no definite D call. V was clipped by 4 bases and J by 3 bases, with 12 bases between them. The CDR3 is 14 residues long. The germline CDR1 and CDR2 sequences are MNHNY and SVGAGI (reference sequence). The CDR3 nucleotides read TGTGCCAGCAGTTTCGGACTGAAACACACTGAAGCTTTCTTT. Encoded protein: CASSFGLKHTEAFF.